This T cell receptor beta chain originates from a study of memory CD4+ T cells and cytomegalovirus serostatus. The sort gate was single viable CD3+CD4+CD8-CD45RO+ cells for memory CD4+ T cells. Study outcomes and limitations: Median bootstrapped AUC for CMV status was approximately 0.95 originally, 0.85 to 0.92 US-trained. Suggested: most of the CMV-linked TCR signature lies in CD4+ memory cells.

Comments on this clone: The antigen is not known.

Authors' processing steps: After removing out-of-frame reads, over 2 million distinct TCRbeta sequences remained. This table comes from immunoSEQ multiplex PCR, and its TCRdb copy is limited to in-frame clones, with some not included. V and J calls and clone size come straight from that table; D and trimming were deduced from the DNA. The repertoire consists of around 53,000 clones, with approximately 80% occurring once and the leading ten covering approximately 0.8%. V lost 4 bases and J 1 base, leaving 13 bases between the germline ends. CDR1 is SNHLY, CDR2 FYNNEI, per germline. This CDR3 contains 15 residues.

Sequencing was done on a sample of memory CD4+ T cells from blood. The rearrangement links TRBV2 to TRBJ1-1; D remains unclear. The receptor's source is an adult in good health and CMV-seronegative. The CDR3 region has the DNA TGTGCCAGCAGTGTGTACCAGGTCCCGAACACTGAAGCTTTCTTT. Its protein product is CASSVYQVPNTEAFF. The whole variable domain, filled in from reference TRBV2 and TRBJ1-1, reads EPEVTQTPSHQVTQMGQEVILRCVPISNHLYFYWYRQILGQKVEFLVSFYNNEISEKSEIFDDQFSVERPDGSNFTLKIRSTKLEDSAMYFCASSVYQVPNTEAFFGQGTRLTVV.